Listed below are T cell receptor beta chains from one sample, sequenced in a study of T cell responses to AZD1222 COVID-19 vaccine. Clones were sequenced by immunoSEQ multiplex PCR, and TCRdb holds only the in-frame ones, with some missing. The sample carries some 150,000 clones, approximately 93% recorded once. The sequences come from peripheral blood, collected on day 0 of AZD1222 vaccination. These receptors came from an adult in good health. Both conserved end residues are part of each CDR3. Each record gives: D gene, clone size, V gene, J gene, CDR3 DNA, CDR3 protein. D genes are given only for firm matches. For some rows the clone size is stated as once, few or many, or as a class when expanded; others skip it.

>-|-|TRBV5-1|TRBJ1-2
TGCGCCAGCAGCTTGTTATCGGAAAGTGGCTACACCTTC
CASSLLSESGYTF
>-|-|TRBV3-1/TRBV3-2|TRBJ1-5
TGTGCCAGCAGCCAAGGGAAGGACTATCAGGCCCAGCATTTT
CASSQGKDYQAQHF
>TRBD1|-|TRBV6-5|TRBJ1-1
TGTGCCAGCAACCAGGGGGCTTTGAACACTGAAGCTTTCTTT
CASNQGALNTEAFF
>TRBD2|-|TRBV4-2|TRBJ2-7
TGTGCCAGCAGCCAAGGGACTAGCGGCCCCAACGAGCAGTACTTC
CASSQGTSGPNEQYF
>-|-|TRBV9|TRBJ1-1
TGTGCCAGCACCCCGGGGGGTTGGAACACTGAAGCTTTCTTT
CASTPGGWNTEAFF
>-|few|TRBV6-5|TRBJ1-2
TGTGCCAGCAGTTACTCGCTAAGGGGTCGTGGTGGCTACACCTTC
CASSYSLRGRGGYTF
>-|-|TRBV11-2|TRBJ1-2
TGTGCCAGCAGCCGCCAGGGTTTTTCTCTACTACTATATGGCTACACCTTC
CASSRQGFSLLLYGYTF
>TRBD1|once|TRBV6-2/TRBV6-3|TRBJ1-2
TGTGCCAGCAGTTACAGACAGGGGAAGGATGGCTACACCTTC
CASSYRQGKDGYTF
>TRBD1|-|TRBV2|TRBJ2-3
TGTGCCAGCAGTGAGTTCGGACAGGGGGCGGCAGATACGCAGTATTTT
CASSEFGQGAADTQYF
>TRBD2|-|TRBV5-1|TRBJ2-1
TGCGCCAGCAGCTTGGGGGCCGGGACTAGCGGGAACAATGAGCAGTTCTTC
CASSLGAGTSGNNEQFF
>-|-|TRBV5-1|TRBJ2-7
TGCGCCAGCAGTTTCCCTGACACCTACGAGCAGTACTTC
CASSFPDTYEQYF
>-|-|TRBV29-1|TRBJ2-3
TGCAGCGCAAACACAGATACGCAGTATTTT
CSANTDTQYF
>-|-|TRBV5-4|TRBJ1-1
TGTGCCAGCACCCCTGGGGGGAGCACTGAAGCTTTCTTT
CASTPGGSTEAFF
>-|-|TRBV18|TRBJ2-7
TGTGCCAGCTCACCAATAAGGAGCTCCTACGAGCAGTACTTC
CASSPIRSSYEQYF
>TRBD1|-|TRBV5-8|TRBJ1-3
TGTGCCAGCAGCTTTTGGGACAGGGCTGGAAACACCATATATTTT
CASSFWDRAGNTIYF
>-|-|TRBV25-1|TRBJ2-7
TGTGCCAGCAGTGAAGGGATTGGCAGGCAGAACTTC
CASSEGIGRQNF
>-|-|TRBV7-2|TRBJ2-2
TGTGCCAGCAGCCAAGGAGGGGTGGGCGGGGAGCTGTTTTTT
CASSQGGVGGELFF
>-|-|TRBV10-3|TRBJ1-1
TGTGCCATCAGTGAGGTGACCTCCACTGAAGCTTTCTTT
CAISEVTSTEAFF
>-|few|TRBV6-1|TRBJ1-6
TGTGCCAGCAGTGAAGCACGGGGGGGAGGTTCACCCCTCCACTTT
CASSEARGGGSPLHF
>TRBD2|-|TRBV3-1/TRBV3-2|TRBJ2-2
TGTGCCAGCAGCCAAGAACTAGCGGGTCTGAACGGGGAGCTGTTTTTT
CASSQELAGLNGELFF
>-|-|TRBV12-5|TRBJ2-4
TGTGCTAGTGGTTTAGGAGGGGCGAACATTCAGTACTTC
CASGLGGANIQYF
>TRBD1|-|TRBV10-3|TRBJ1-5
TGTGCCATCCAGGGACAGGGGAATCAGCCCCAGCATTTT
CAIQGQGNQPQHF
>-|once|TRBV11-2|TRBJ2-7
TGTGCCAGCAGCTGGAACGAGCAGTACTTC
CASSWNEQYF
>TRBD1|few|TRBV2|TRBJ1-5
TGTGCCAGCAGGGGGACAGGGGCGGGTGATCAGCCCCAGCATTTT
CASRGTGAGDQPQHF
>-|-|TRBV18|TRBJ2-3
TGTGCCAGCTCACCACCTGGACAGGCGGGAGGAGATACGCAGTATTTT
CASSPPGQAGGDTQYF
>TRBD2|-|TRBV9|TRBJ2-1
TGTGCCAGCAGCCCCATCGCGGGGGACAATGAGCAGTTCTTC
CASSPIAGDNEQFF
>-|-|TRBV27|TRBJ2-2
TGTGCCAGCAGTGCCACCGGAAACACCGGGGAGCTGTTTTTT
CASSATGNTGELFF
>-|-|TRBV19|TRBJ2-2
TGTGCCAGTAGTATAGTAACAGGTGCCGGGGAGCTGTTTTTT
CASSIVTGAGELFF
>-|-|TRBV11-2|TRBJ1-2
TGTGCCAGCAGCCATATACATGGGACTACTTTCGACTATGGCTACACCTTC
CASSHIHGTTFDYGYTF
>-|-|TRBV6-1|TRBJ1-2
TGTGCCAGCAGTGATTACCAGGCCTATGGCTACACCTTC
CASSDYQAYGYTF
>-|once|TRBV20-1|TRBJ1-2
TGCAGTGCTAGTGTGGAGGGCTACACCTTC
CSASVEGYTF
>-|once|TRBV7-9|TRBJ1-1
TGTGCCAGCAGCTTTGGCCTCAACACTGAAGCTTTCTTT
CASSFGLNTEAFF
>TRBD2|-|TRBV19|TRBJ2-5
TGTGCCAGTAGTATAGTTCCGACTAGCTGGTCAGAGACCCAGTACTTC
CASSIVPTSWSETQYF
>-|-|TRBV15|TRBJ2-4
TGTGCCACCAGCAGAGACAGGGACAAGCCTTTTTTC
CATSRDRDKPFF
>-|-|TRBV2|TRBJ1-3
TGTGCCAGTGAGCCGCAGCCTGTCGGAGGAAACACCATATATTTT
CASEPQPVGGNTIYF
>TRBD2|-|TRBV4-2|TRBJ2-7
TGTGCCAGCAGCTCCCGACTAGCGGGAGGGCCCCACGAGCAGTACTTC
CASSSRLAGGPHEQYF
>-|-|TRBV5-5|TRBJ2-5
TGTGCCAGCAGCTTGACGGGACACCAAGGAGAGACCCAGTACTTC
CASSLTGHQGETQYF
>-|-|TRBV4-1|TRBJ1-1
TGCGCCAGCAGCCGAGATAGGGTCCCCTCTGAAGCTTTCTTT
CASSRDRVPSEAFF
>TRBD2|-|TRBV4-1|TRBJ2-5
TGCGCCAGCAGCCCCCCCTTAGGACAAAGCGGGGTGGAGACCCAGTACTTC
CASSPPLGQSGVETQYF
>-|-|TRBV27|TRBJ1-6
TGTGCCAGCAGTTGGGGGAATAATTCACCCCTCCACTTT
CASSWGNNSPLHF
>-|-|TRBV12-3/TRBV12-4|TRBJ1-2
TGTGCCAGCAGTCCCGGGGGGGACTATGGCTACACCTTC
CASSPGGDYGYTF
>TRBD2|-|TRBV11-2|TRBJ2-7
TGTGCCAGCAGCCAAAGAGCGGGAGGGCCAGGGGAGCAGTACTTC
CASSQRAGGPGEQYF
>-|-|TRBV19|TRBJ2-3
TGTGCCAGTAGTATTTATGGAGCGGTAGGCACAGATACGCAGTATTTT
CASSIYGAVGTDTQYF
>-|-|TRBV10-1|TRBJ1-1
TGCGCCAGCTCCTACTCCGGACGGACTGAAGCTTTCTTT
CASSYSGRTEAFF
>-|-|TRBV5-1|TRBJ1-1
TGCGCCAGCAGCCCCGGCACAGGCCTCCCCACTGAAGCTTTCTTT
CASSPGTGLPTEAFF
>-|-|TRBV12-3/TRBV12-4|TRBJ2-1
TGTGCCAGCAGTTTAATTTACAATGAGCAGTTCTTC
CASSLIYNEQFF
>-|-|TRBV7-8|TRBJ2-6
TGTGCCAGCAGCTTAGAGACGAGGGCGGCGGGGGCCAACGTCCTGACTTTC
CASSLETRAAGANVLTF
>-|-|TRBV5-1|TRBJ1-5
TGCGCCAGCAGCTGGGAGGGGAGTCAGCCCCAGCATTTT
CASSWEGSQPQHF
>-|once|TRBV19|TRBJ1-1
TGTGCCAGTAGTCCCAGTATGAACACTGAAGCTTTCTTT
CASSPSMNTEAFF
>-|-|TRBV19|TRBJ2-2
TGTGCCAGTAGTATCGCTGACGGGATCGGGGAGCTGTTTTTT
CASSIADGIGELFF
>-|-|TRBV5-1|TRBJ2-2
TGCGCCAGCAGCTTGGGGCGGGGAAGCACCGGGGAGCTGTTTTTT
CASSLGRGSTGELFF
>TRBD1|-|TRBV28|TRBJ1-4
TGTGCCAGCAGTTTGGGGACAGCAGCAACTAATGAAAAACTGTTTTTT
CASSLGTAATNEKLFF
>-|-|TRBV7-2|TRBJ1-6
TGTGCCAGCAGCTTCGAATCGGTCCGGTCACCCCTCCACTTT
CASSFESVRSPLHF
>-|-|TRBV19|TRBJ1-1
TGTGCCAGTAGTATAGACAGGGGCAACACTGAAGCTTTCTTT
CASSIDRGNTEAFF
>-|few|TRBV30|TRBJ2-7
TGTGCCTGGAGTATACAGGGACCCGAGCAGTACTTC
CAWSIQGPEQYF
>-|-|TRBV6-1|TRBJ2-2
TGTGCCAGCAGTGAATGGGGTGATCTGGACGGCCGGGAGCTGTTTTTT
CASSEWGDLDGRELFF
>-|-|TRBV12-5|TRBJ1-4
TGTGCTAGTGGTTTTGTGGGGGGCCCGGACGAAAAACTGTTTTTT
CASGFVGGPDEKLFF
>-|-|TRBV18|TRBJ1-5
TGTGCCAGCTCACGGGGGACCATTGGCAATCAGCCCCAGCATTTT
CASSRGTIGNQPQHF
>TRBD1|-|TRBV4-1|TRBJ2-1
TGCGCCAGCAGCCAGGGTATTGGACAGGATGGAGGTGAGCAGTTCTTC
CASSQGIGQDGGEQFF
>-|-|TRBV6-5|TRBJ1-1
TGTGCCAGCAGATTACAGCCGAACACTGAAGCTTTCTTT
CASRLQPNTEAFF